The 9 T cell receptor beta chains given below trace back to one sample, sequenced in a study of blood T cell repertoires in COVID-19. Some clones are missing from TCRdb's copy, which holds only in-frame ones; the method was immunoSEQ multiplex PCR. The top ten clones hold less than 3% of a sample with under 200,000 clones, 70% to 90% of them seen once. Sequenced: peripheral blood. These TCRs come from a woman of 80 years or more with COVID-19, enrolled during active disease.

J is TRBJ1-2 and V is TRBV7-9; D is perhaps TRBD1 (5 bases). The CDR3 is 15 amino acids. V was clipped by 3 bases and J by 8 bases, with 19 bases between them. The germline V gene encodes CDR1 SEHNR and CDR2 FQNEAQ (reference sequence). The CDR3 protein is CASSFHRTRGSGYTF. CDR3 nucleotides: TGTGCCAGCAGCTTCCACCGTACCCGGGGGAGCGGCTACACCTTC.

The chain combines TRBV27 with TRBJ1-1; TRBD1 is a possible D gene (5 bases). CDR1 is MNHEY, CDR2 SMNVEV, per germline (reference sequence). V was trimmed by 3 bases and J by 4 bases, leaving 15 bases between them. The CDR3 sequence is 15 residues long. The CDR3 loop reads CASSLTPGVGTEAFF. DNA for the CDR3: TGTGCCAGCAGTTTGACCCCGGGGGTCGGCACTGAAGCTTTCTTT.

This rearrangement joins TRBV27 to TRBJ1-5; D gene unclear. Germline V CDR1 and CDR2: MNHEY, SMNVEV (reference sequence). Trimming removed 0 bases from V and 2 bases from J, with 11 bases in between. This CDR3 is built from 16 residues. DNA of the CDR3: TGTGCCAGCAGTTTATCGTGGAGGGTTGGCAATCAGCCCCAGCATTTT. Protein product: CASSLSWRVGNQPQHF.

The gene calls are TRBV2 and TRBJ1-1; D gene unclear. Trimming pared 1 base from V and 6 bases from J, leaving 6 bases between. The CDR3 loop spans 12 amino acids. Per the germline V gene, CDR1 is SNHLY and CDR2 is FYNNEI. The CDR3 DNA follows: TGTGCCAGCAGTGAAGTGGGAGCTGAAGCTTTCTTT. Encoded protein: CASSEVGAEAFF.

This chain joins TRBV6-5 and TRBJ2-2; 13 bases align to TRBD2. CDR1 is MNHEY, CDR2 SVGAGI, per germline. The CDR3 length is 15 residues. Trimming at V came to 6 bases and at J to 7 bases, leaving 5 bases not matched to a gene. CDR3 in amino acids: CASSGLAGVSGELFF. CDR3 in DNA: TGTGCCAGCAGCGGACTAGCGGGAGTAAGCGGGGAGCTGTTTTTT.

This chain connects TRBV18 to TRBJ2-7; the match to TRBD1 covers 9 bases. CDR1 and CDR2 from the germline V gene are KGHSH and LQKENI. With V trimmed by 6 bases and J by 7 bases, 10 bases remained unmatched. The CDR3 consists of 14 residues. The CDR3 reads CASSPGTGRREQYF. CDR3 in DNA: TGTGCCAGCTCCCCCGGGACAGGGAGAAGGGAGCAGTACTTC. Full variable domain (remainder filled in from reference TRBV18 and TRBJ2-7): NAGVMQNPRHLVRRRGQEARLRCSPMKGHSHVYWYRQLPEEGLKFMVYLQKENIIDESGMPKERFSAEFPKEGPSILRIQQVVRGDSAAYFCASSPGTGRREQYFGPGTRLTVT.

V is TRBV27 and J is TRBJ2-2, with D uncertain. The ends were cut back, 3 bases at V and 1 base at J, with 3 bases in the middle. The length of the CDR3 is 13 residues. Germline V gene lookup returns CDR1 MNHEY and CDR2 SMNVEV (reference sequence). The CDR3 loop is CASSLRNTGELFF. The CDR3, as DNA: TGTGCCAGCAGTTTGAGGAACACCGGGGAGCTGTTTTTT.

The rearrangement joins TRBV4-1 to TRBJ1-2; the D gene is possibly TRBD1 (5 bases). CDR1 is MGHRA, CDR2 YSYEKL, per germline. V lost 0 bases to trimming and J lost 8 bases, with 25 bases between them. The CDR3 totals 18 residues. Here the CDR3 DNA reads TGCGCCAGCAGCCAAGATAGACGCGGGGCGTGGGGCGATATGGGCTACACCTTC. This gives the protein CASSQDRRGAWGDMGYTF.

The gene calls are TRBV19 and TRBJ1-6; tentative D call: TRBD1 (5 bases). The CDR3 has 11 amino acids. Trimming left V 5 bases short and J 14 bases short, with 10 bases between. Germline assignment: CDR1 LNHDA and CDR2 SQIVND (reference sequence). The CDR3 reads CASSEWGALHF. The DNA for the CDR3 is TGTGCCAGTAGTGAATGGGGGGCCCTCCACTTT.